The entry that follows covers one T cell receptor (beta chain) sequence. Its antigen is not identified. These data are taken from a study of T cells after yellow fever vaccination. Germline V gives CDR1 SGHRS, CDR2 YFSETQ. This CDR3 is 15 amino acids long. J lost 5 bases, V lost 9 bases, and 14 bases had no gene match. Whole-study findings and limits: Any FACS-sorted repertoire could hold abundant clonotypes that contaminate it from the bulk population. Only a minor proportion of clonotypes was detected across both CD4 and CD8 compartments. The study found a weaker secondary response that peaked faster, day 5 versus 15. The booster response re-showed most primary clones: 96% CD4, more than 70% CD8.

A single record per CDR3 protein comes from TCRdb applying MiXCR to the 5' RACE reads. The sample has 200,000 to 300,000 distinct CDR3 sequences, roughly 6.8% seen once. This chain connects TRBV5-1 to TRBJ2-1; the match to TRBD1 covers 7 bases. This sample comprised CD4+ T cells sorted from PBMCs, obtained on the day of the yellow fever booster vaccination. The TCR originated in a man aged 30-40 years who received the YFV17D yellow fever vaccine. CDR3 sequence: CATKRQGPNNNEQFF. The DNA of the CDR3 is TGCGCCACGAAAAGACAGGGTCCCAACAACAATGAGCAGTTCTTC. Supplemented by reference TRBV5-1 and TRBJ2-1, the full variable domain reads KAGVTQTPRYLIKTRGQQVTLSCSPISGHRSVSWYQQTPGQGLQFLFEYFSETQRNKGNFPGRFSGRQFSNSRSEMNVSTLELGDSALYLCATKRQGPNNNEQFFGPGTRLTVL.